A selection of T cell receptor beta chains follows, all from one sample in a study of cytomegalovirus exposure and HLA in healthy donors. TCRdb keeps only in-frame clones here, not all; method: immunoSEQ multiplex PCR. Of about 130,000 clones in the sample, roughly 87% were seen once. The sample taken for sequencing was PBMCs. These receptors were collected from a young woman in good health and CMV-seronegative. Both conserved end residues are part of each CDR3.

TRBJ2-2 TRBV18 CASSPLLAAGGNTGELFF
TRBJ2-1 TRBV5-4 CASSLGGSGGYNEQFF
TRBJ1-5 TRBV6-1 CASTPQGFGNQPQHF
TRBJ2-2 TRBV2 CASTPRTGVNTGELFF
TRBJ2-1 TRBV9 CASSVSRGYNEQFF
TRBJ2-3 TRBV14 CASSQERGWSTDTQYF
TRBJ2-1 TRBV7-9 CASSLESGGANEQFF
TRBJ2-5 TRBV5-1 CASSRWSGVQETQYF
TRBJ1-1 TRBV28 CASDRENTEAFF
TRBJ1-2 TRBV6-6 CASRPAGGYTF
TRBJ2-3 TRBV5-4 CASSYLAGASTDTQYF
TRBJ2-7 TRBV18 CASSPRNSGGTGSSYEQYF
TRBJ1-1 TRBV7-8 CASSFRDFLTNTEAFF
TRBJ1-1 TRBV7-8 CASSPKPGQGKLAFF
TRBJ2-7 TRBV25-1 CASSALSGGQTYEQYF
TRBJ2-5 TRBV4-1 CASSQDPSGAETQYF
TRBJ1-1 TRBV6-5 CASSASGTSNTEAFF
TRBJ2-5 TRBV2 CASSGLTSYQETQYF